The source of this TCR beta chain is a study of identifying expanded T cells in peripheral blood. The data were produced by immunoSEQ multiplex PCR, yet TCRdb's version contains in-frame clones alone and is incomplete. This sample has roughly 100,000 clones, with about 90% found just once. The CDR3 totals 15 residues. Germline-derived CDR1 and CDR2 are MNHEY and SVGAGI. The V end was cut by 6 bases, the J end by 0 bases, with 11 bases between. The clonotype originates from a person aged 18 to 75 in good health. J is TRBJ1-4 and V is TRBV6-5; no firm D call. The specimen was blood. CDR3 DNA: TGTGCCAGCAGCCGCCAAGGCACAACTAATGAAAAACTGTTTTTT. Amino acid sequence: CASSRQGTTNEKLFF.